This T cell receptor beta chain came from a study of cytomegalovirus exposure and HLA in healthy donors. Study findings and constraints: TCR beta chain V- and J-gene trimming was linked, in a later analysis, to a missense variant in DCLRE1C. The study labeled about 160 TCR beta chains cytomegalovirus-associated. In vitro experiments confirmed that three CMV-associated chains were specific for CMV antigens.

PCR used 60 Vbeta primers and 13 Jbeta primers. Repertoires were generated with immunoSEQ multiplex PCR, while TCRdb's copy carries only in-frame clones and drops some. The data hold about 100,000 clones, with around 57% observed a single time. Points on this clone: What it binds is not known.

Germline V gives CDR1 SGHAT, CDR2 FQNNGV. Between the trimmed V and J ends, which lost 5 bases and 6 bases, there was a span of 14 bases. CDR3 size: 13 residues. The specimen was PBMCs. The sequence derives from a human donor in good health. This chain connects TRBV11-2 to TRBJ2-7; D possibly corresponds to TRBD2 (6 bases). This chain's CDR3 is CASSPRGGLEQYF. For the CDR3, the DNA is TGTGCCAGCAGCCCGAGAGGAGGGCTCGAGCAGTACTTC.